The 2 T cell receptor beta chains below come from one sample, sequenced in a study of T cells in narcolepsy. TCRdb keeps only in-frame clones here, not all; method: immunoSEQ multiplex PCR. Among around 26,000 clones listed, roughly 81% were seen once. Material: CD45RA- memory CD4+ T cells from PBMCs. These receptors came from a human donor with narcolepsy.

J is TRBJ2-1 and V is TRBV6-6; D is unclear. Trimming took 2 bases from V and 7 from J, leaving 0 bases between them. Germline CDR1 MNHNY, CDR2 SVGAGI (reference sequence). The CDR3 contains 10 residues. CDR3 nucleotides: TGTGCCAGCAGTTACAATGAGCAGTTCTTC. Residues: CASSYNEQFF.

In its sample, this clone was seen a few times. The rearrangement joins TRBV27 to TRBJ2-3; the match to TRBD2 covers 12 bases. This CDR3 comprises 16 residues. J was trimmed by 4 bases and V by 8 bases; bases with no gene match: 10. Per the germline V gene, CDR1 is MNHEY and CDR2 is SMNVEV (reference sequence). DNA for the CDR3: TGTGCCAGCTCTACCCGTCTAGCGGGAGGGGCAGATACGCAGTATTTT. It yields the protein CASSTRLAGGADTQYF.